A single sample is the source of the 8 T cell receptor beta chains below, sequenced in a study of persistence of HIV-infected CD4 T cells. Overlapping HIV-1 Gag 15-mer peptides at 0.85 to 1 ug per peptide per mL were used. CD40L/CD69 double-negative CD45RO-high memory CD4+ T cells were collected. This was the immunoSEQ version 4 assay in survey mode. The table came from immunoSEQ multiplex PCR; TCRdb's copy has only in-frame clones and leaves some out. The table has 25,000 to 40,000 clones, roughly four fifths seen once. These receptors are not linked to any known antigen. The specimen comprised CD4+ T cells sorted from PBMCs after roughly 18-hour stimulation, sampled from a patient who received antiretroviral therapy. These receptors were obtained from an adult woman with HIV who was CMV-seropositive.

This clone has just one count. CDR3 sequence reads: CASSFDRGSGYTF. In DNA form, the CDR3 reads TGTGCCAGCAGCTTTGACAGGGGATCTGGCTACACCTTC. The gene calls are TRBV5-6 and TRBJ1-2; 8 nucleotides agree with TRBD1. Germline assignment: CDR1 SGHDT and CDR2 YYEEEE. This CDR3 is built from 13 residues. Losses at the gene ends were 2 bases for V and 7 bases for J; bases not matched to a gene: 4.

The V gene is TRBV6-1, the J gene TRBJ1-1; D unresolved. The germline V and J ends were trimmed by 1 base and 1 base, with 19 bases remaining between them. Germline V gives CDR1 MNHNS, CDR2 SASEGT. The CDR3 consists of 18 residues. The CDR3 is CASSEDRDARRTNTEAFF. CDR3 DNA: TGTGCCAGCAGTGAAGACCGCGACGCCCGGAGGACGAACACTGAAGCTTTCTTT.

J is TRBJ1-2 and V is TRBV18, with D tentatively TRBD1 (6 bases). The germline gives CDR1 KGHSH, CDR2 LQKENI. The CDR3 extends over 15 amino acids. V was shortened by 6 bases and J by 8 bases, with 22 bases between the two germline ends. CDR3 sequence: CASSLEGVRRIGYTF. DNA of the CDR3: TGTGCCAGCTCGCTCGAGGGGGTCCGAAGGATAGGCTACACCTTC.

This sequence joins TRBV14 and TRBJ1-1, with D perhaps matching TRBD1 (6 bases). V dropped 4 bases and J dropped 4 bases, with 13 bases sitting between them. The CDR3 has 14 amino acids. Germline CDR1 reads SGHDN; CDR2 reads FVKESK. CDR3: CASSLRGQGTEAFF. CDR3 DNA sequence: TGTGCCAGCAGCCTTCGGGGGCAGGGCACTGAAGCTTTCTTT.

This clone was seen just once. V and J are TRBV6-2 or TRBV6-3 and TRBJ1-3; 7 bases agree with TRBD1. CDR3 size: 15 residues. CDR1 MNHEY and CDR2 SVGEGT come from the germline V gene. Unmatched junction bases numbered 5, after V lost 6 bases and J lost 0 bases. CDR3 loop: CASSRGQASGNTIYF. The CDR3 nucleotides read TGTGCCAGCAGCCGCGGACAGGCCTCTGGAAACACCATATATTTT.

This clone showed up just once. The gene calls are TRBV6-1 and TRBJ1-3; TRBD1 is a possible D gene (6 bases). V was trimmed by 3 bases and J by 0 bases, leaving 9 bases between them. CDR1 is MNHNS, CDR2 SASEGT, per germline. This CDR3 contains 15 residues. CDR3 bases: TGTGCCAGCAGTGACCACAGGGACTCTGGAAACACCATATATTTT. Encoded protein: CASSDHRDSGNTIYF.

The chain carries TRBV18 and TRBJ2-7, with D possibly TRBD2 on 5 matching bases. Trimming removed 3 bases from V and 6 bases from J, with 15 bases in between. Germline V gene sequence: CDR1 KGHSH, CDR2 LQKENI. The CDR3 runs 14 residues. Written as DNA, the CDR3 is TGTGCCAGCTCACCCGAGGTAGGAGGCGGCGAGCAGTACTTC. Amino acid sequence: CASSPEVGGGEQYF.

The CDR3 is CAWTRTGNPTDTQYF. CDR3 DNA sequence: TGTGCCTGGACCAGGACAGGGAATCCCACAGATACGCAGTATTTT. The chain employs TRBV30 and TRBJ2-3, with 8 bases lining up with TRBD1. V gave up 4 bases and J gave up 2 bases; unmatched junction bases: 8. The CDR3 has 15 residues. Germline lookup yields CDR1 GTSNPN and CDR2 SVGIG (reference sequence).